This record covers a single T cell receptor beta chain. Antigen specificity is unknown. Profiled with immunoSEQ multiplex PCR; TCRdb holds only in-frame clones, not every one. The table lists 45,000 to 60,000 clones, approximately 90% of them singletons. The data originate from a study of early stage breast cancer tumors. Study details: Most invasive tumors, about 75% of the 16, were ER+/PR+/HER2-. Each sample averaged approximately 9.9-fold read coverage. Study conclusions and caveats: Tumors had approximately 2.5-fold higher T cell density and higher clonality than adjacent normal breast tissue.

The V gene's germline CDR1 is LNHDA and CDR2 SQIVND (reference sequence). The length of the CDR3 is 14 residues. Trimming shortened V by 4 bases and J by 1 base, and 11 bases separated the two germline ends. Sequencing was done on a sample of blood. This TCR was recovered from a person aged 65-85 years with breast cancer. The chain joins TRBV19 to TRBJ2-7, with D perhaps TRBD1 (5 bases). The CDR3 here is CASSTVQDSYEQYF. The CDR3 DNA follows: TGTGCCAGTAGTACTGTACAGGATTCCTACGAGCAGTACTTC.